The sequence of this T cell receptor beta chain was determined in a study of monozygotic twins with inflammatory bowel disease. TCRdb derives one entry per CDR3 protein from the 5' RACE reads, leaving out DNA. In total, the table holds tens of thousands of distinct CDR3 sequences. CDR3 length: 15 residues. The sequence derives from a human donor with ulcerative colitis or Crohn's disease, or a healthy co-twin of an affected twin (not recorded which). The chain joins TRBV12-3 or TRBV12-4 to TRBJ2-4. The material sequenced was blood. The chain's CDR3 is CASTDYYTAKNIQYF.